A single T cell receptor beta chain is shown here with its context. The table came from immunoSEQ multiplex PCR; TCRdb's copy has only in-frame clones and leaves some out. The sample gives almost 45,000 clones, roughly three quarters of which show up once; about 14% is in the top ten. These data originate in a study of cytotoxic CD8 clonotypes in ibrutinib-treated CLL. Per the germline V gene, CDR1 is SGHRS and CDR2 is YFSETQ. The V and J ends lost 4 bases and 5 bases, in that order; junction bases with no gene match: 7. The CDR3 is 14 residues long. The gene calls are TRBV5-1 and TRBJ2-7, with 9 nucleotides matching TRBD1. Here the sequenced sample was PBMCs, taken after 12 months of ibrutinib treatment. This TCR derives from a human donor with chronic lymphocytic leukemia. CDR3 loop: CASSPGTGYNEQYF. For the CDR3, the DNA is TGCGCCAGCAGCCCAGGGACAGGGTACAACGAGCAGTACTTC.